This TCR beta chain was captured in a study of blood T cell repertoires in COVID-19. Study-level information: Spain, Italy and the United States supplied samples that represented acute and convalescent COVID-19.

The authors' processing: Amplification of reference gene primers was used by the study to estimate nucleated cell counts. Clones were read by immunoSEQ multiplex PCR, and TCRdb kept only the in-frame ones, dropping some. The V and J calls and the clone size are those of that table, but D and trimming were determined from the DNA. The data contain 41,000 or so clones, roughly 87% of them singletons. The CDR3 covers 16 residues. CDR1 is SGHVS and CDR2 is FQNEAQ in the germline V gene. V was shortened by 3 bases and J by 2 bases, with 16 bases between the two germline ends. This clonotype was obtained from a man aged 55 to 70 with acute or convalescent COVID-19. The sequencing input was peripheral blood. This chain links TRBV7-8 with TRBJ1-1; D unresolved. The CDR3 DNA reads as TGTGCCAGCAGCTTGCCCGTCGACACCTTAAACACTGAAGCTTTCTTT. Its translation is CASSLPVDTLNTEAFF.